Shown below are 22 T cell receptor beta chains from a single sample sequenced in a study of human T cells and chemical hapten exposure. Time point described: pre-sensitization, week 0. Treatment: therapeutic diphenylcyclopropenone sensitization with weekly scalp DPC. TCRdb reprocessed the RACE reads with MiXCR, giving one entry per CDR3 protein. The table has 190,000 or so distinct CDR3 sequences, around 30% seen once. The sequencing here drew on whole blood, taken in connection with sensitization to the hapten diphenylcyclopropenone (DPC). The receptors come from a woman in her twenties or thirties with alopecia areata. Some clones in this sample may be carry-over from other donors' samples.

This clonotype has at least ten counts. V and J are TRBV5-1 and TRBJ2-2, with D possibly matching TRBD2 (5 bases). Germline V gene lookup returns CDR1 SGHRS and CDR2 YFSETQ. This CDR3 is 15 amino acids long. Trimming removed 1 base at V and 6 bases at J, with 13 bases between. CDR3 in amino acids: CASSLIGSEAGELFF. DNA for the CDR3: TGCGCCAGCAGCTTGATTGGGAGTGAGGCCGGGGAGCTGTTTTTT.

The chain combines TRBV7-9 with TRBJ2-1; D might be TRBD2 (5 bases). The ends were cut back, 5 bases at V and 3 bases at J, with 8 bases in the middle. The CDR3 has 13 residues. CDR1 is SEHNR and CDR2 is FQNEAQ in the germline V gene (reference sequence). CDR3 amino acids: CASSKRGYNEQFF. In nucleotides, the CDR3 is TGTGCCAGCAGCAAACGGGGCTACAATGAGCAGTTCTTC.

This rearrangement joins TRBV29-1 to TRBJ1-2, with no clear D. V lost 3 bases and J lost 3, with 11 bases in between. Germline CDR1 and CDR2: SQVTM and ANQGSEA. CDR3 length: 13 amino acids. The CDR3, as DNA: TGCAGCGTTGATGCCGGTGGGGACTATGGCTACACCTTC. Translation: CSVDAGGDYGYTF. Filled out from reference TRBV29-1 and TRBJ1-2, the complete variable domain reads SAVISQKPSRDICQRGTSLTIQCQVDSQVTMMFWYRQQPGQSLTLIATANQGSEATYESGFVIDKFPISRPNLTFSTLTVSNMSPEDSSIYLCSVDAGGDYGYTFGSGTRLTVV.

The chain combines TRBV28 with TRBJ1-5; D perhaps matches TRBD1 (5 bases). Germline assignment: CDR1 MDHEN and CDR2 SYDVKM. V dropped 5 bases and J dropped 2 bases, with 13 bases sitting between them. This CDR3 comprises 15 residues. DNA for the CDR3: TGTGCCAGCAGTCCAGGGTCCGTCGGCAATCAGCCCCAGCATTTT. This translates into CASSPGSVGNQPQHF.

This clonotype was seen more than once but under ten times. The rearrangement uses TRBV20-1 and TRBJ1-2; 9 bases agree with TRBD1. In germline, CDR1 is DFQATT, CDR2 SNEGSKA (reference sequence). With V trimmed by 6 bases and J by 0 bases, 5 bases remained unmatched. This CDR3 has 14 residues. CDR3: CSAAGQGANYGYTF. The DNA for the CDR3 is TGCAGTGCCGCGGGACAGGGCGCTAACTATGGCTACACCTTC.

This clonotype was detected a few times. The chain's CDR3 is CASSLIGTGEQYF. DNA of the CDR3: TGTGCCAGCAGTTTAATAGGGACGGGCGAGCAGTACTTC. The V and J genes are TRBV28 and TRBJ2-7; D tentatively fits TRBD1 or TRBD2 (5 bases each). The CDR3 runs 13 residues. The ends were cut back, 2 bases at V and 6 bases at J, with 11 bases in the middle. Germline CDR1 MDHEN, CDR2 SYDVKM.

The V call is TRBV24-1, the J call TRBJ2-2, with TRBD2 matching 11 bases. The CDR3 consists of 17 residues. The trim removed 4 bases at V and 2 bases at J, leaving 5 bases unmatched. Germline CDR1 is KGHDR and CDR2 is SFDVKD. The CDR3 sequence: CATSEPGLAVNTGELFF. In DNA form, the CDR3 reads TGTGCCACCAGTGAACCGGGACTAGCGGTTAACACCGGGGAGCTGTTTTTT.

This clonotype occurred many times. V gene TRBV20-1 combines with J gene TRBJ1-6; TRBD1 matches at 10 bases. CDR3 length: 15 residues. With 4 bases clipped from V and 4 bases from J, the junction kept 4 bases outside the gene matches. Germline V lookup: CDR1 DFQATT, CDR2 SNEGSKA (reference sequence). The chain's CDR3 is CSATPGQGYNSPLHF. The CDR3, as DNA: TGCAGTGCTACTCCGGGACAGGGGTATAATTCACCCCTCCACTTT.

The V gene is TRBV29-1, the J gene TRBJ2-5; D could derive from TRBD1 or TRBD2 (5 bases each). The CDR3 covers 13 residues. Germline assignment: CDR1 SQVTM and CDR2 ANQGSEA. Trimming left V 7 bases short and J 4 bases short, with 16 bases between. Here the CDR3 reads CSGTWMAGETQYF. The CDR3 DNA is TGCAGCGGGACATGGATGGCGGGAGAGACCCAGTACTTC.

The chain links TRBV10-2 to TRBJ2-5, with D possibly matching TRBD2 (6 bases). The germline gives CDR1 WSHSY, CDR2 SAAADI. Trimming stripped 11 bases from V and 4 bases from J, with 14 bases between. This CDR3 spans 12 amino acids. The CDR3 bases are TGCGCCTGCTCGGGGGATGTAGAGACCCAGTACTTC. It specifies CACSGDVETQYF.

This clonotype has ten or more counts. The rearrangement links TRBV29-1 to TRBJ2-1; 8 nucleotides line up with TRBD2. The CDR3 spans 15 residues. The V gene end was trimmed by 7 bases and the J gene end by 9 bases; junction bases not matched to a gene: 17. CDR1 SQVTM and CDR2 ANQGSEA come from the germline V gene. CDR3 sequence reads: CSARAMAGGGSEQFF. CDR3 in DNA: TGCAGCGCCCGAGCTATGGCGGGAGGAGGAAGTGAGCAGTTCTTC.

This clonotype was seen only a few times. The chain has TRBV4-3 and TRBJ2-3; 9 bases align to TRBD2. The CDR3 spans 16 residues. The V segment lost 4 bases and the J segment 2 bases; nucleotides outside the gene matches: 7. Germline CDR1 LGHNA, CDR2 YSLEER. The CDR3 DNA is TGCGCCAGCAGCCGGCGGGAGGGCCCCCCCACAGATACGCAGTATTTT. It is translated as CASSRREGPPTDTQYF.

The chain combines TRBV7-9 with TRBJ1-1, with a tentative D call TRBD1 (6 bases). V lost 3 bases to trimming and J lost 5 bases, with 10 bases between them. This CDR3 comprises 13 residues. CDR1 SEHNR and CDR2 FQNEAQ come from the germline V gene (reference sequence). CDR3 sequence: CASSFPGETEAFF. CDR3 coding DNA: TGTGCCAGCAGCTTTCCAGGGGAAACTGAAGCTTTCTTT.

The CDR3 is CSASMTAGSDTQYF. CDR3 coding DNA: TGCAGTGCTAGTATGACAGCTGGTTCAGATACGCAGTATTTT. The chain combines TRBV20-1 with TRBJ2-3; possibly TRBD1 for D (5 bases). V was trimmed by 3 bases and J by 4 bases, leaving 14 bases between them. The CDR3 consists of 14 residues. Germline loops: CDR1 DFQATT, CDR2 SNEGSKA (reference sequence).

The rearrangement links TRBV11-3 to TRBJ1-1; D is possibly TRBD1 (5 bases). The CDR3 runs 15 residues. Germline values: CDR1 SGHNT, CDR2 YENEEA. V dropped 5 bases and J dropped 0 bases, with 13 bases sitting between them. The CDR3, as DNA: TGTGCCAGCAGCCGTGTCGCAGGGATGAACACTGAAGCTTTCTTT. Translating gives CASSRVAGMNTEAFF. Full variable domain (remainder filled in from reference TRBV11-3 and TRBJ1-1): EAGVVQSPRYKIIEKKQPVAFWCNPISGHNTLYWYLQNLGQGPELLIRYENEEAVDDSQLPKDRFSAERLKGVDSTLKIQPAELGDSAVYLCASSRVAGMNTEAFFGQGTRLTVV.

The CDR3 loop is CSASALYSNQPQHF. The CDR3 DNA reads as TGCAGTGCTTCAGCACTCTATAGCAATCAGCCCCAGCATTTT. The chain recombines TRBV20-1 with TRBJ1-5; D remains ambiguous. V was shortened by 5 bases and J by 0 bases, with 11 bases between the two germline ends. This CDR3 spans 14 amino acids. Germline CDR1 and CDR2: DFQATT and SNEGSKA (reference sequence).

The rearrangement joins TRBV20-1 to TRBJ2-1; D may be TRBD2 (5 bases). This CDR3 contains 13 residues. V lost 1 base, J lost 9 bases, and 13 bases lay in between. Per the germline V gene, CDR1 is DFQATT and CDR2 is SNEGSKA (reference sequence). CDR3 in amino acids: CSARGLQRVEQFF. CDR3 coding DNA: TGCAGTGCTAGAGGACTTCAGAGGGTTGAGCAGTTCTTC.

The sample holds a few counts of this clonotype. The chain carries TRBV11-2 and TRBJ2-5, with 8 bases fitting TRBD2. V lost 1 base to trimming and J lost 3 bases; unmatched junction nucleotides: 1. CDR1 is SGHAT and CDR2 is FQNNGV in the germline V gene. The CDR3 spans 14 residues. In DNA form, the CDR3 reads TGTGCCAGCAGCTTAGCGACTAGCGAAGAGACCCAGTACTTC. This encodes CASSLATSEETQYF.

The J gene is TRBJ2-7, the V gene TRBV11-2; 8 nucleotides match TRBD1. The V segment lost 5 bases and the J segment 2 bases; nucleotides outside the gene matches: 8. The CDR3 extends over 15 amino acids. Germline values: CDR1 SGHAT, CDR2 FQNNGV. The CDR3: CASSPRQGMTYEQYF. CDR3 bases: TGTGCCAGCAGCCCCCGACAGGGGATGACCTACGAGCAGTACTTC.

This clonotype was counted a few times. Mismatch with germline at one junction end may stem from a read error. The gene calls are TRBV6-2 or TRBV6-3 and TRBJ2-1, with no clear D. Germline CDR1 is MNHEY and CDR2 is SVGEGT. This CDR3 spans 12 amino acids. CDR3: CASSYSFNEQFF. The CDR3 bases are TGTGCCAGCAGTTACTCCTTCAATGAGCAGTTCTTC.

This clonotype appeared a few times. This rearrangement joins TRBV9 to TRBJ2-5; D gene uncertain. The V end was cut by 0 bases, the J end by 3 bases, with 6 bases between. Germline loops: CDR1 SGDLS, CDR2 YYNGEE. CDR3 length: 13 residues. This CDR3 is CASSVEQKETQYF. The CDR3 DNA follows: TGTGCCAGCAGCGTAGAACAGAAAGAGACCCAGTACTTC.

The V and J genes are TRBV28 and TRBJ2-5; TRBD2 aligns across 13 bases. With 8 bases clipped from V and 2 bases from J, the junction kept 8 bases outside the gene matches. Germline CDR1 reads MDHEN; CDR2 reads SYDVKM. The CDR3 covers 16 residues. CDR3 in amino acids: CASYTGTSGDQETQYF. CDR3 coding DNA: TGTGCCAGCTATACCGGGACTAGCGGGGATCAAGAGACCCAGTACTTC. The full variable domain, its missing parts supplied by reference TRBV28 and TRBJ2-5, is DVKVTQSSRYLVKRTGEKVFLECVQDMDHENMFWYRQDPGLGLRLIYFSYDVKMKEKGDIPEGYSVSREKKERFSLILESASTNQTSMYLCASYTGTSGDQETQYFGPGTRLLVL.